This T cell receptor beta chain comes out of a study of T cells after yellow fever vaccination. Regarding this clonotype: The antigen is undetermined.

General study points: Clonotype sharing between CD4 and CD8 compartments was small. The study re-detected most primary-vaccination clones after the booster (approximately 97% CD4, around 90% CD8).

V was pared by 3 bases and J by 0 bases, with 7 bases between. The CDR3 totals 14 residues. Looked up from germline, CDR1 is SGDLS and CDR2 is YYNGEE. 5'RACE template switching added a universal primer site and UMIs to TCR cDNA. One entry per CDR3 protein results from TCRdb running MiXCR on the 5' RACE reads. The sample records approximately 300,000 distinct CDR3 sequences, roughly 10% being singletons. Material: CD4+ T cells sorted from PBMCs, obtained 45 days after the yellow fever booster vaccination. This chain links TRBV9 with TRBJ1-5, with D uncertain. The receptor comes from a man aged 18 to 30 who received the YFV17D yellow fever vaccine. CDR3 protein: CASSAHSSNQPQHF. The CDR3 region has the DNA TGTGCCAGCAGCGCCCACAGTAGCAATCAGCCCCAGCATTTT. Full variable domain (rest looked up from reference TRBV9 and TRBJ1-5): DSGVTQTPKHLITATGQRVTLRCSPRSGDLSVYWYQQSLDQGLQFLIQYYNGEERAKGNILERFSAQQFPDLHSELNLSSLELGDSALYFCASSAHSSNQPQHFGDGTRLSIL.